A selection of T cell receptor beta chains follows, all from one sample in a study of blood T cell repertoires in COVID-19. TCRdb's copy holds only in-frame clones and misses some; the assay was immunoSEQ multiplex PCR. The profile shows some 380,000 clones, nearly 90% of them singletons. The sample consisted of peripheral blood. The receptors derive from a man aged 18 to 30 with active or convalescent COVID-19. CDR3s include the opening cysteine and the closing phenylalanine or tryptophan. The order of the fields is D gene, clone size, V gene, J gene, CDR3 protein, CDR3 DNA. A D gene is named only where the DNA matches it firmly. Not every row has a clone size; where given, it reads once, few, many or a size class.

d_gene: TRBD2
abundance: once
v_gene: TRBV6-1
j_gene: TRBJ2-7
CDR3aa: CASRPGTSLGEQYF
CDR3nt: TGTGCCAGCAGACCCGGGACTAGTCTCGGCGAGCAGTACTTC

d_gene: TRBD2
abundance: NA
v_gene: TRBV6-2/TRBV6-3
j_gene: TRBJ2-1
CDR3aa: CASSSGTSVYPEQFF
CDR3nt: TGTGCCAGCAGTTCCGGGACTAGCGTATACCCCGAGCAGTTCTTC

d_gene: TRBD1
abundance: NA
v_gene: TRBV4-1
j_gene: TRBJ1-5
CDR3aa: CASSQMTGGTQPQHF
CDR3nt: TGCGCCAGCAGCCAGATGACAGGGGGCACTCAGCCCCAGCATTTT

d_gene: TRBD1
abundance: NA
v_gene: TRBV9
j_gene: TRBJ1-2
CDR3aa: CASSAAGQAYGYTF
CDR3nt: TGTGCCAGCAGCGCCGCCGGACAGGCCTATGGCTACACCTTC

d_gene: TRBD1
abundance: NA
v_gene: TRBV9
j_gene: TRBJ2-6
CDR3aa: CASSVPLEGANVLTF
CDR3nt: TGTGCCAGCAGCGTCCCTCTCGAGGGGGCCAACGTGCTGACTTTC

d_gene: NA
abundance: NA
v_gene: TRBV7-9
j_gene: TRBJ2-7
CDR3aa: CASSLVTVYEQYF
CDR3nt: TGTGCCAGCAGCTTAGTTACAGTATACGAGCAGTACTTC

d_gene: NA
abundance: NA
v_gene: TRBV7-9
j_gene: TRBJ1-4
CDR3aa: CASSPNRELGEKLFF
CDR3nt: TGTGCCAGCAGCCCCAACAGGGAACTAGGGGAAAAACTGTTTTTT

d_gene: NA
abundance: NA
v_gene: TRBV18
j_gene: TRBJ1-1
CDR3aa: CASSPPHRTIFTEAFF
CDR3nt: TGTGCCAGCTCACCACCCCACAGGACTATTTTCACTGAAGCTTTCTTT

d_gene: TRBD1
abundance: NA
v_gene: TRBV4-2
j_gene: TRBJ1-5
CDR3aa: CASSQEDRGGYQPQHF
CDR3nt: TGTGCCAGCAGCCAAGAGGACAGGGGAGGTTATCAGCCCCAGCATTTT

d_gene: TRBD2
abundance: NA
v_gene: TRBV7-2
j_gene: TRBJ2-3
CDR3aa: CASSWSGGADTQYF
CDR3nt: TGTGCCAGCAGCTGGAGCGGGGGGGCAGATACGCAGTATTTT

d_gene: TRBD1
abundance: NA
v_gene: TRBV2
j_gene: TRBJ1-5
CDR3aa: CASSDNRGHQPQHF
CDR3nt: TGTGCCAGCAGTGACAACAGGGGACATCAGCCCCAGCATTTT

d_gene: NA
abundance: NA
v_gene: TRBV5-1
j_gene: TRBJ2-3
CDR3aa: CASGRDSTDTQYF
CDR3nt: TGCGCCAGCGGACGGGACTCAACAGATACGCAGTATTTT

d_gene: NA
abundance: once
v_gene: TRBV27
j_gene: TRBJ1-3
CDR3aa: CAPVGYLGNTIYF
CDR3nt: TGTGCCCCCGTCGGGTATTTAGGAAACACCATATATTTT